One and the same sample provided the 13 T cell receptor beta chains below, sequenced in a study of blood T cell repertoires in COVID-19. Sequenced by immunoSEQ multiplex PCR; TCRdb stores in-frame clones only, minus some. This sample has a few hundred thousand clones, with roughly 87% found just once. Material: PBMCs or T cells enriched from blood (not recorded which). The receptors come from a woman between 50 and 59 years old who had recovered from COVID-19.

The rearrangement links TRBV6-5 to TRBJ2-2; D unresolved. V was pared by 6 bases and J by 8 bases, with 13 bases between. The CDR3 totals 13 residues. Germline values: CDR1 MNHEY, CDR2 SVGAGI. CDR3 protein: CASSSNRLGELFF. For the CDR3, the DNA is TGTGCCAGCAGCTCAAACCGGTTGGGGGAGCTGTTTTTT.

This clone showed up just a few times. The rearrangement links TRBV7-9 to TRBJ1-1, with 7 bases lining up with TRBD1. This CDR3 region has 15 residues. With V trimmed by 5 bases and J by 4 bases, 10 bases remained unmatched. Per the germline V gene, CDR1 is SEHNR and CDR2 is FQNEAQ (reference sequence). The CDR3 sequence is CASSRNSGQATEAFF. The CDR3 nucleotides are TGTGCCAGCAGCCGGAACTCAGGACAGGCCACTGAAGCTTTCTTT.

The chain links TRBV3-1 (or the pseudogene TRBV3-2) to TRBJ1-1; TRBD1 matches at 7 bases. Trimming cost V 4 bases and J 9 bases; bases outside gene matches: 5. Per germline, CDR1 LGHDT and CDR2 YNNKEL (reference sequence). The CDR3 is 12 amino acids. The chain's CDR3 is CASSRRQGKAFF. Here the CDR3 DNA reads TGTGCCAGCAGCCGAAGACAGGGAAAAGCTTTCTTT.

V is TRBV3-1 (or the pseudogene TRBV3-2) and J is TRBJ2-2; 10 nucleotides match TRBD2. CDR3 length equals 16 residues. CDR1 and CDR2 (germline): LGHDT, YNNKEL (reference sequence). V shed 9 bases, J shed 2 bases, and the junction held 9 bases outside the gene matches. The CDR3 coding sequence is TGTGCCAGTTCTAGCGGGGGAACCCTTAACACCGGGGAGCTGTTTTTT. Protein sequence: CASSSGGTLNTGELFF.

The chain links TRBV7-3 to TRBJ2-1, with 9 positions matching TRBD2. The CDR3 runs to 16 residues. With V trimmed by 1 base and J by 7 bases, 8 bases remained unmatched. Germline assignment: CDR1 SGHTA and CDR2 FQGTGA. CDR3 loop: CASSLSLGLARNEQFF. The CDR3 coding sequence is TGTGCCAGCAGCTTAAGTCTAGGACTAGCGCGTAATGAGCAGTTCTTC. The full variable domain, with the rest looked up from reference TRBV7-3 and TRBJ2-1, is GAGVSQTPSNKVTEKGKYVELRCDPISGHTALYWYRQSLGQGPEFLIYFQGTGAADDSGLPNDRFFAVRPEGSVSTLKIQRTERGDSAVYLCASSLSLGLARNEQFFGPGTRLTVL.

The chain recombines TRBV10-3 with TRBJ1-2, with a tentative D call TRBD1 (6 bases). The CDR3 contains 13 residues. CDR1 is ENHRY and CDR2 is SYGVKD in the germline V gene. Trimming took off 6 bases at V and 5 bases at J, with 13 bases between the two ends. The DNA for the CDR3 is TGTGCCATCAGCGGGACATCAAATTATGGCTACACCTTC. The encoded protein is CAISGTSNYGYTF.

This chain links TRBV5-1 with TRBJ1-2; 9 bases map to TRBD1. The V segment lost 3 bases and the J segment 6 bases; nucleotides outside the gene matches: 6. The CDR3 spans 14 residues. CDR1 and CDR2 (germline): SGHRS, YFSETQ. The CDR3 loop is CASSSTGTGNGYTF. Here the CDR3 DNA reads TGCGCCAGCAGCTCCACCGGGACAGGGAATGGCTACACCTTC.

The chain combines TRBV18 with TRBJ1-5, with 7 bases fitting TRBD1. The CDR3 runs to 17 residues. J lost 2 bases, V lost 6 bases, and 13 bases had no gene match. Per germline, CDR1 KGHSH and CDR2 LQKENI. CDR3 bases: TGTGCCAGCTCGGAGACAGGGACGGGGTTCGGCAATCAGCCCCAGCATTTT. It specifies CASSETGTGFGNQPQHF.

The chain is built from TRBV5-1 and TRBJ1-4, with TRBD1 matching 7 bases. This CDR3 has 15 residues. Germline values: CDR1 SGHRS, CDR2 YFSETQ. V shed 0 bases and J 5 bases; nucleotides not matched to a gene: 4. This CDR3 is CASSLDGTVNEKLFF. The CDR3 bases are TGCGCCAGCAGCTTGGATGGGACAGTCAATGAAAAACTGTTTTTT.

V is TRBV4-1 and J is TRBJ2-4, with D perhaps matching TRBD1 (6 bases). V was clipped by 3 bases and J by 2 bases, with 20 bases between them. The CDR3 spans 18 residues. Germline V CDR1 and CDR2: MGHRA, YSYEKL. The CDR3 region is CASSHGRIGQTPKNIQYF. The CDR3 nucleotides read TGCGCCAGCAGCCACGGAAGGATTGGACAGACTCCCAAAAACATTCAGTACTTC.

Here the CDR3 DNA reads TGTGCCAGCAGAACACAACAGGGCCCCTCCTACGAGCAGTACTTC. Amino acid sequence: CASRTQQGPSYEQYF. The chain links TRBV28 to TRBJ2-7, with D perhaps matching TRBD1 (6 bases). CDR3 length: 15 residues. V was clipped by 6 bases and J by 0 bases, with 15 bases between them. Germline V gene sequence: CDR1 MDHEN, CDR2 SYDVKM.

The rearrangement joins TRBV20-1 to TRBJ2-5, with D possibly TRBD2 on 5 matching bases. V was cut by 7 bases and J by 5 bases, with 11 bases left in between. Per germline, CDR1 DFQATT and CDR2 SNEGSKA (reference sequence). The CDR3 spans 11 residues. The CDR3 here is CSGTDRETQYF. The CDR3 nucleotides are TGCAGTGGGACTGATAGGGAGACCCAGTACTTC.

V is TRBV25-1 and J is TRBJ1-4, with 7 bases aligning to TRBD1. CDR1 and CDR2 from the germline V gene are MGHDK and SYGVNS. The CDR3 is made up of 14 amino acids. J was trimmed by 7 bases and V by 3 bases; bases with no gene match: 5. The CDR3, as DNA: TGTGCCAGCAGTGACCGACAGGGTGCTGAAAAACTGTTTTTT. This encodes CASSDRQGAEKLFF. Full variable domain (rest looked up from reference TRBV25-1 and TRBJ1-4): EADIYQTPRYLVIGTGKKITLECSQTMGHDKMYWYQQDPGMELHLIHYSYGVNSTEKGDLSSESTVSRIRTEHFPLTLESARPSHTSQYLCASSDRQGAEKLFFGSGTQLSVL.